In its sample, the clone carrying this TCR beta chain was seen once. The record originates from a study of blood T cell repertoires in COVID-19. About the research overall: Whether acute or convalescent, the COVID-19 samples came from the United States, Italy and Spain. PBMCs, B-cell-depleted T cells, or T cells were the source of the cDNA or gDNA that made up the material.

CDR1 is MDHEN, CDR2 SYDVKM, per germline. Trimming took off 4 bases at V and 0 bases at J, with 10 bases between the two ends. The CDR3 consists of 14 residues. Participants' own reports of clinical history determined their cohort assignment. Within the 2 weeks before study entry, each person in the exposed group met a COVID-19 case. The assay was immunoSEQ multiplex PCR, and TCRdb's table has in-frame clones only and misses some. The sample includes some 360,000 clones, more than 70% of them seen just once. This rearrangement joins TRBV28 to TRBJ2-7; weak D call: TRBD1 (5 bases). Sequencing was performed on PBMCs or T cells enriched from blood (not recorded which). This TCR derives from a woman aged 25 to 39 who had been exposed to COVID-19. CDR3: CASSSPTDSYEQYF. The CDR3 DNA reads as TGTGCCAGCAGTTCTCCGACAGACTCCTACGAGCAGTACTTC.